Below are 14 T cell receptor beta chains sequenced from a single sample in a study of early T cells in non-severe SARS-CoV-2 infection. TCRdb reanalysed the 5' RACE reads using MiXCR and keeps one entry per CDR3 protein. The profile shows approximately 22,000 distinct CDR3 sequences, approximately 5.7% of them singletons. Sequencing used whole blood, obtained at baseline. The receptor set was obtained from an adult who was a healthcare worker with PCR-confirmed SARS-CoV-2 infection or an uninfected control (not recorded which).

In its sample, this clonotype was seen many times. The gene calls are TRBV6-5 and TRBJ1-3; no clear D gene. CDR1 is MNHEY, CDR2 SVGAGI, per germline. The CDR3 covers 12 residues. Trimming removed 4 bases from V and 4 bases from J, with 5 bases in between. The CDR3 region is CASSFEGNTIYF. The CDR3 nucleotides read TGTGCCAGCAGTTTCGAAGGAAACACCATATATTTT.

The V gene is TRBV6-6, the J gene TRBJ2-7; TRBD2 agrees at 11 bases. Germline CDR1 is MNHNY and CDR2 is SVGAGI (reference sequence). This CDR3 is 15 amino acids long. V gave up 5 bases and J gave up 2 bases; unmatched junction bases: 5. CDR3 sequence reads: CASSTGTSGTYEQYF. The CDR3 region has the DNA TGTGCCAGCAGTACAGGGACTAGCGGAACCTACGAGCAGTACTTC.

A few counts support this clonotype. This chain links TRBV7-2 with TRBJ1-2; D might be TRBD1 (5 bases). Trimming took 1 base from V and 7 from J, leaving 19 bases between them. CDR1 is SGHTA, CDR2 FQGNSA, per germline. The CDR3 contains 16 residues. In DNA form, the CDR3 reads TGTGCCAGCAGCTTAGTGGGGGGATTGAGTGGTAGTGGCTACACCTTC. Translated, it gives CASSLVGGLSGSGYTF. Based on the CDR3 plus reference TRBV7-2 and TRBJ1-2, the full variable domain is GAGVSQSPSNKVTEKGKDVELRCDPISGHTALYWYRQSLGQGLEFLIYFQGNSAPDKSGLPSDRFSAERTGGSVSTLTIQRTQQEDSAVYLCASSLVGGLSGSGYTFGSGTRLTVV.

This clonotype was counted many times. This rearrangement joins TRBV4-3 to TRBJ2-7; TRBD1 might be the D (5 bases). V was shortened by 0 bases and J by 4 bases, with 13 bases between the two germline ends. Germline V gene data show CDR1 as LGHNA and CDR2 as YSLEER. The CDR3 totals 15 residues. The DNA of the CDR3 is TGCGCCAGCAGCCAAGACTCAGGGATCTTATACGAGCAGTACTTC. Amino acid sequence: CASSQDSGILYEQYF.

This clonotype was detected many times. The gene calls are TRBV7-2 and TRBJ2-1; D is perhaps TRBD1 (6 bases). V lost 2 bases and J lost 4, with 15 bases in between. Per germline, CDR1 SGHTA and CDR2 FQGNSA. This CDR3 comprises 16 residues. The CDR3 region has the DNA TGTGCCAGCAGCTTAAGGAAGGCAGGGGTTTACAATGAGCAGTTCTTC. Translated: CASSLRKAGVYNEQFF.

This clonotype has more than one count but fewer than ten. The rearrangement links TRBV3-1 to TRBJ2-7; 8 nucleotides align to TRBD1. CDR1 is LGHDT, CDR2 YNNKEL, per germline (reference sequence). The CDR3 length is 14 residues. V dropped 4 bases and J dropped 2; count of bases not matched to a gene: 4. The CDR3 sequence is CASSLQGDTYEQYF. The CDR3 DNA sequence: TGTGCCAGCAGCCTACAGGGGGATACCTACGAGCAGTACTTC.

This chain connects TRBV9 to TRBJ1-3; tentatively, D is TRBD1 (5 bases). Germline V gives CDR1 SGDLS, CDR2 YYNGEE. CDR3 length: 15 amino acids. V lost 2 bases to trimming and J lost 0 bases, with 9 bases between them. CDR3 nucleotides: TGTGCCAGCAGCGTCTCGACAGTCTCTGGAAACACCATATATTTT. Translated, it gives CASSVSTVSGNTIYF.

The chain is built from TRBV14 and TRBJ2-2; TRBD2 matches 12 bases. The CDR3 covers 20 residues. CDR1 is SGHDN, CDR2 FVKESK, per germline. V was pared by 4 bases and J by 0 bases, with 12 bases of the junction left unmatched. The CDR3 here is CASSLFRTSGVFPNTGELFF. CDR3 nucleotides: TGTGCCAGCAGCCTTTTTCGGACTAGCGGGGTTTTCCCGAACACCGGGGAGCTGTTTTTT.

This clonotype was detected ten times or more. The gene calls are TRBV20-1 and TRBJ1-2; TRBD1 agrees at 7 bases. Germline CDR1 reads DFQATT; CDR2 reads SNEGSKA (reference sequence). The CDR3 sequence is 13 residues long. Trimming removed 2 bases from V and 2 bases from J; junction bases left unmatched: 2. The CDR3 protein is CSARPTGNYGYTF. CDR3 coding DNA: TGCAGTGCTAGACCGACAGGGAACTATGGCTACACCTTC.

The V gene is TRBV11-2, the J gene TRBJ1-1, with D unclear. The germline gives CDR1 SGHAT, CDR2 FQNNGV. Trimming took 4 bases from V and 1 from J, leaving 13 bases between them. This CDR3 is 15 amino acids long. CDR3: CASSSAPVQNTEAFF. DNA of the CDR3: TGTGCCAGCAGCTCAGCTCCAGTTCAGAACACTGAAGCTTTCTTT. Variable domain in full (rest from reference TRBV11-2 and TRBJ1-1): EAGVAQSPRYKIIEKRQSVAFWCNPISGHATLYWYQQILGQGPKLLIQFQNNGVVDDSQLPKDRFSAERLKGVDSTLKIQPAKLEDSAVYLCASSSAPVQNTEAFFGQGTRLTVV.

The chain carries TRBV7-9 and TRBJ1-6; perhaps TRBD1 as D (5 bases). Germline V gene data show CDR1 as SEHNR and CDR2 as FQNEAQ (reference sequence). CDR3 length equals 13 residues. Trimming stripped 3 bases from V and 7 bases from J, with 7 bases between. The CDR3 DNA reads as TGTGCCAGCAGCTTGGGGCAGAATTCACCCCTCCACTTT. It encodes CASSLGQNSPLHF.

This clonotype has ten or more counts. V and J are TRBV12-3 or TRBV12-4 and TRBJ1-1; no firm D call. With 6 bases removed from V and 6 bases from J, the gap between germline ends came to 17 bases. This CDR3 has 14 amino acids. The CDR3 protein is CASSWEGFLAEAFF. CDR3 DNA: TGTGCCAGCAGCTGGGAGGGATTTTTGGCTGAAGCTTTCTTT.

In nucleotides, the CDR3 is TGTGCCAGCAGCAACAACCACTGGACAGGGGGTATCACAGATACGCAGTATTTT. Its protein is CASSNNHWTGGITDTQYF. V and J are TRBV7-3 and TRBJ2-3; 10 positions match TRBD1. There are 18 residues in the CDR3. J lost 2 bases, V lost 5 bases, and 13 bases had no gene match. Germline CDR1 SGHTA, CDR2 FQGTGA.

There are many counts of this clonotype. The chain links TRBV6-5 to TRBJ1-5; no firm D call. The V and J ends lost 4 bases and 2 bases respectively, with 12 bases between them. The CDR3 runs 15 residues. Germline values: CDR1 MNHEY, CDR2 SVGAGI. The CDR3 loop reads CASSSRTFGNQPQHF. CDR3 coding DNA: TGTGCCAGCAGTTCCCGGACGTTCGGCAATCAGCCCCAGCATTTT.